What follows describes a single TCR beta chain. What the recovered Cohort 3 donors had was two negative PCRs, clearance, or symptom resolution. CDR3 length equals 16 residues. The germline gives CDR1 SGHTA, CDR2 FQGNSA. With 4 bases removed from V and 3 bases from J, the gap between germline ends came to 18 bases. This entry comes from a study of blood T cell repertoires in COVID-19. Assay: immunoSEQ multiplex PCR; the TCRdb copy retains only in-frame clones and omits some. The table records over 300,000 clones, around nine tenths of them present only once. The TCR originated in a woman aged 30 to 39 who had recovered from COVID-19. This rearrangement joins TRBV7-2 to TRBJ1-1; possibly TRBD1 for D (5 bases). Sample: PBMCs or T cells enriched from blood (not recorded which). The CDR3: CASSSRGGTMDTEAFF. The CDR3, as DNA: TGTGCCAGCAGCTCCCGGGGGGGGACGATGGACACTGAAGCTTTCTTT. The full variable domain, with the rest looked up from reference TRBV7-2 and TRBJ1-1, is GAGVSQSPSNKVTEKGKDVELRCDPISGHTALYWYRQSLGQGLEFLIYFQGNSAPDKSGLPSDRFSAERTGGSVSTLTIQRTQQEDSAVYLCASSSRGGTMDTEAFFGQGTRLTVV.